The 9 T cell receptor beta chains listed next were all sequenced from one sample in a study of blood T cell repertoires in COVID-19. Assay used: immunoSEQ multiplex PCR; TCRdb lists only in-frame clones, some missing. Here the sample spans roughly 220,000 clones, 65% to 85% being singletons. Sequences were obtained from peripheral blood. The receptors here all came from a woman in her 30s who had recovered from COVID-19.

V usage is TRBV5-1 and J usage is TRBJ2-5; 8 nucleotides match TRBD2. CDR3 size: 14 residues. Trimming cost V 8 bases and J 5 bases; bases outside gene matches: 11. Per the germline V gene, CDR1 is SGHRS and CDR2 is YFSETQ. The CDR3 reads CASKTPAGVETQYF. In DNA, the CDR3 is TGCGCCAGTAAGACGCCAGCGGGAGTGGAGACCCAGTACTTC.

This chain links TRBV6-5 with TRBJ2-7, with 7 bases matching TRBD1. This CDR3 has 13 amino acids. After removal of 6 bases from V and 6 bases from J, the junction contained 8 bases not matched to a gene. The germline gives CDR1 MNHEY, CDR2 SVGAGI. CDR3 sequence (DNA): TGTGCCAGCAGGACGACAGGGTTTTTCGAGCAGTACTTC. It yields the protein CASRTTGFFEQYF.

In this sample, this clone turned up once. The rearrangement joins TRBV11-3 to TRBJ2-3; D unresolved. CDR3 length: 13 amino acids. The germline V and J ends were trimmed by 6 bases and 1 base, with 8 bases remaining between them. Germline CDR1 is SGHNT and CDR2 is YENEEA. The CDR3 sequence is CASSSTRTDTQYF. CDR3 nucleotides: TGTGCCAGCAGTTCGACTCGCACAGATACGCAGTATTTT.

The CDR3 DNA is TGTGCCAGTAGCTTAATCCGGGACAGGCTTTACAATGAGCAGTTCTTC. The encoded protein is CASSLIRDRLYNEQFF. The chain employs TRBV19 and TRBJ2-1; 8 bases agree with TRBD1. Germline loops: CDR1 LNHDA, CDR2 SQIVND (reference sequence). V gave up 6 bases and J gave up 4 bases; unmatched junction bases: 11. This CDR3 has 16 amino acids.

The chain recombines TRBV28 with TRBJ2-7, with D perhaps matching TRBD2 (5 bases). The CDR3 loop spans 14 amino acids. Per germline, CDR1 MDHEN and CDR2 SYDVKM. Trimming pared 8 bases from V and 6 bases from J, leaving 20 bases between. The CDR3 is CASGEPGIRGEQYF. CDR3 bases: TGTGCCAGCGGTGAACCGGGGATTCGGGGCGAGCAGTACTTC.

The chain has TRBV9 and TRBJ2-2, with D perhaps matching TRBD1 (5 bases). In germline, CDR1 is SGDLS, CDR2 YYNGEE. CDR3 length equals 14 residues. Trimming pared 3 bases from V and 5 bases from J, leaving 11 bases between. The CDR3 loop reads CASSALSGTGELFF. CDR3 nucleotide sequence: TGTGCCAGCAGCGCTTTGTCAGGGACCGGGGAGCTGTTTTTT.

In the case of this clone: At the DNA level, this CDR3 is encoded by other sequences in the same sample as well. The CDR3 DNA follows: TGTGCCAGCAGTTTCCGGGGTAACTATGGCTACACCTTC. Residues: CASSFRGNYGYTF. This chain joins TRBV28 and TRBJ1-2; D remains unclear. The germline CDR1 and CDR2 sequences are MDHEN and SYDVKM. This CDR3 region has 13 residues. V lost 3 bases to trimming and J lost 1 base, with 6 bases between them.

The chain recombines TRBV6-4 with TRBJ2-7, with TRBD2 as a possible D gene (7 bases). Trimming left V 0 bases short and J 0 bases short, with 12 bases between. Germline lookup yields CDR1 MRHNA and CDR2 SNTAGT. The CDR3 is made up of 16 amino acids. The CDR3 protein is CASSDSQGGGSYEQYF. Here the CDR3 DNA reads TGTGCCAGCAGTGACTCGCAGGGAGGGGGCTCCTACGAGCAGTACTTC.

This chain connects TRBV2 to TRBJ2-2; D is perhaps TRBD2 (6 bases). The V end lost 8 bases, the J end lost 0 bases, and 13 bases lay between the germline ends. Germline V gene sequence: CDR1 SNHLY, CDR2 FYNNEI. The CDR3 loop spans 15 amino acids. The chain's CDR3 is CASSQRVANTGELFF. The CDR3 coding sequence is TGTGCCAGCTCCCAGCGGGTTGCGAACACCGGGGAGCTGTTTTTT. Full variable domain (missing parts from reference TRBV2 and TRBJ2-2): EPEVTQTPSHQVTQMGQEVILRCVPISNHLYFYWYRQILGQKVEFLVSFYNNEISEKSEIFDDQFSVERPDGSNFTLKIRSTKLEDSAMYFCASSQRVANTGELFFGEGSRLTVL.